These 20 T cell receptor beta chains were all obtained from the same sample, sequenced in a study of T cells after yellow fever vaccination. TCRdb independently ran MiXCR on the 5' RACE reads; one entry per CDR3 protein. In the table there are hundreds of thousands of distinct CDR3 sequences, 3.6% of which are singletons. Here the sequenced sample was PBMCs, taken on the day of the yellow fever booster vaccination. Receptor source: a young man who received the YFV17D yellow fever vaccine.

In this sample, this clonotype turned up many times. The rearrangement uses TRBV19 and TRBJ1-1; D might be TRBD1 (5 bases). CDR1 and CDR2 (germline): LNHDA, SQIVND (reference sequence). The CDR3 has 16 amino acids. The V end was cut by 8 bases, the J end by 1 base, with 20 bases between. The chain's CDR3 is CASLNFAGLGNTEAFF. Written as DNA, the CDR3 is TGTGCCAGTCTAAACTTTGCAGGGTTGGGGAACACTGAAGCTTTCTTT.

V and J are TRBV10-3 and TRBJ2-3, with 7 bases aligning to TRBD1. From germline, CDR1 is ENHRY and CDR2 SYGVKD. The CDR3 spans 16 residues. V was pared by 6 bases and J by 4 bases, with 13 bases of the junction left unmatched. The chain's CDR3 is CAIRRGPSQGADTQYF. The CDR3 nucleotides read TGTGCCATCAGGAGGGGGCCTTCCCAGGGGGCAGATACGCAGTATTTT.

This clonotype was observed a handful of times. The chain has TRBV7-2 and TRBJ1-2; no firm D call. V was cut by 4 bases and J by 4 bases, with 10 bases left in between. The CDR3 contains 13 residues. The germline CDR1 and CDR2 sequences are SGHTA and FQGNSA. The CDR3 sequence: CASSSDWPYGYTF. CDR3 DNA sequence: TGTGCCAGCAGCTCGGACTGGCCCTATGGCTACACCTTC.

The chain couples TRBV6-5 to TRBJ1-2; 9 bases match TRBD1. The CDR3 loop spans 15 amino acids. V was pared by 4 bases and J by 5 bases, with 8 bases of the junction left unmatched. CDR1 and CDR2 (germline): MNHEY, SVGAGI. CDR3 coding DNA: TGTGCCAGCAGTTCTCCGGACAGGGGAACTTATGGCTACACCTTC. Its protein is CASSSPDRGTYGYTF.

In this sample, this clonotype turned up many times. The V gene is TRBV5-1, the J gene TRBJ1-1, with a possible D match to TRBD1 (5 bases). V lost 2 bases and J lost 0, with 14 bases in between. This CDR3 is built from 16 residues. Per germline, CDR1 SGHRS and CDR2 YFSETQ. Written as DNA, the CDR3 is TGCGCCAGCAGCTTAACAGGATCCCTTATGAACACTGAAGCTTTCTTT. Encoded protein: CASSLTGSLMNTEAFF.

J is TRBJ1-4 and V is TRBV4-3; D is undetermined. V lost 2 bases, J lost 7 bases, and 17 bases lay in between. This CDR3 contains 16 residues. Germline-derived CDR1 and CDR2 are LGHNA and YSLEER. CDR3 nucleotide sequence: TGCGCCAGCAGCCAACTTAGAGGGCTTCAGTTTGAAAAACTGTTTTTT. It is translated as CASSQLRGLQFEKLFF.

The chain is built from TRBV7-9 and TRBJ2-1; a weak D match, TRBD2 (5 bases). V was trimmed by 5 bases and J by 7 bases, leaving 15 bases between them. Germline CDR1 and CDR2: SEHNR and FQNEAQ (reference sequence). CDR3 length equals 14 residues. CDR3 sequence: CASSHTRDRNEQFF. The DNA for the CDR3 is TGTGCCAGCAGCCACACGAGGGATCGGAATGAGCAGTTCTTC.

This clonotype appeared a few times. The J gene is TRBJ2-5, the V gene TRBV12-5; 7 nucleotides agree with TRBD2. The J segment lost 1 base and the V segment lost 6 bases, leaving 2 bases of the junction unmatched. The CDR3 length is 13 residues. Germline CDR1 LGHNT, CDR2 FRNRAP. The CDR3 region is CASGSSGQETQYF. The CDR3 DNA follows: TGTGCTAGTGGCTCTAGCGGCCAAGAGACCCAGTACTTC.

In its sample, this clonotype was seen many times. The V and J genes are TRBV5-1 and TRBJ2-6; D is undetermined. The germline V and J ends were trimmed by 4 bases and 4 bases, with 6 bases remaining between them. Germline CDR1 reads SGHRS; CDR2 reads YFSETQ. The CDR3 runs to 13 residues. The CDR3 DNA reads TGCGCCAGCAGCCTGCCCGGGGCCAACGTCCTGACTTTC. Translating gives CASSLPGANVLTF.

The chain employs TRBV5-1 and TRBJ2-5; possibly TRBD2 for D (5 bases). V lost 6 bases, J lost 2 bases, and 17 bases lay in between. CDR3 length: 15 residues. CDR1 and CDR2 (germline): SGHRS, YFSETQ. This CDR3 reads CASNPTLVLQETQYF. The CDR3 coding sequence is TGCGCCAGCAACCCGACACTAGTCCTACAAGAGACCCAGTACTTC.

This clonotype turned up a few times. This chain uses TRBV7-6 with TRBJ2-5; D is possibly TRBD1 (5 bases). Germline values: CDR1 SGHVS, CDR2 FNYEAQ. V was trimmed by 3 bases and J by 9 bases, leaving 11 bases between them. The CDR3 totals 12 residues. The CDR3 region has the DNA TGTGCCAGCAGCTTTAGTGGGGCGTCCCAGTACTTC. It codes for CASSFSGASQYF.

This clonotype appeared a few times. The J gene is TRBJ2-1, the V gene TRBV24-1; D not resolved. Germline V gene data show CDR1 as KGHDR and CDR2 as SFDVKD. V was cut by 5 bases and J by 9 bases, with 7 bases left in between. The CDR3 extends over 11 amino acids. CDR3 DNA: TGTGCCACCAGTGCAGTGGGTGAGCAGTTCTTC. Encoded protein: CATSAVGEQFF.

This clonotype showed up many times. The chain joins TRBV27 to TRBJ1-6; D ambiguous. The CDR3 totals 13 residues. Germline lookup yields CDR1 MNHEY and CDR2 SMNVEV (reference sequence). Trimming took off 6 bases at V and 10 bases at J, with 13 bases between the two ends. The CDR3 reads CASSPSGVSPLHF. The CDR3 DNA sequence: TGTGCCAGCAGCCCGTCTGGGGTATCACCCCTCCACTTT.

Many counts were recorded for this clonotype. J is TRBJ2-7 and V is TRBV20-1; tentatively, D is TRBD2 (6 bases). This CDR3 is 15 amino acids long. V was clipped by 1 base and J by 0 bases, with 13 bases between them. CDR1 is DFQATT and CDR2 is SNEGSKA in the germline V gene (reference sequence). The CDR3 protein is CSARGGGATSYEQYF. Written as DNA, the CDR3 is TGCAGTGCTAGAGGTGGCGGGGCGACCTCCTACGAGCAGTACTTC.

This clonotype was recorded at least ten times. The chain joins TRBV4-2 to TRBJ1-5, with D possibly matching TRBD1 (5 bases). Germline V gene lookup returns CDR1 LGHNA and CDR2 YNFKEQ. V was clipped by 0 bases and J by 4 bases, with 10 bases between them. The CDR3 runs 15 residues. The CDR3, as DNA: TGTGCCAGCAGCCAAGAAGACAGCCCGAATCAGCCCCAGCATTTT. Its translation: CASSQEDSPNQPQHF.

The CDR3: CASSSGVRHSPLHF. In DNA form, the CDR3 reads TGTGCCAGCAGCTCGGGGGTGAGGCATTCACCCCTCCACTTT. The chain employs TRBV7-8 and TRBJ1-6; possible D gene TRBD1, 5 bases. The CDR3 has 14 residues. Germline loops: CDR1 SGHVS, CDR2 FQNEAQ. V lost 4 bases, J lost 8 bases, and 12 bases lay in between. Combining the CDR3 with reference TRBV7-8 and TRBJ1-6 gives the whole variable domain GAGVSQSPRYKVAKRGQDVALRCDPISGHVSLFWYQQALGQGPEFLTYFQNEAQLDKSGLPSDRFFAERPEGSVSTLKIQRTQQEDSAVYLCASSSGVRHSPLHFGNGTRLTVT.

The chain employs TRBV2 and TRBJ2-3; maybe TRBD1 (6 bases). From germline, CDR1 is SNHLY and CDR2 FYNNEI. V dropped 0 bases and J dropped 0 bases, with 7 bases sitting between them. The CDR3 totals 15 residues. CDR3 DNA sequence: TGTGCCAGCAGTGAAGCGAGGGGGAGCACAGATACGCAGTATTTT. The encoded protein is CASSEARGSTDTQYF.

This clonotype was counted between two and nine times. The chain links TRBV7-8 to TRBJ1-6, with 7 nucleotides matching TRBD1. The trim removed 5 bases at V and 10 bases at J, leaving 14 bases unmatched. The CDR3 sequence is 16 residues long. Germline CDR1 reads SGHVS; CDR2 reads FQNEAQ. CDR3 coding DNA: TGTGCCAGCAGCGCCTTAATCTTAACAGGGGACTCACCCCTCCACTTT. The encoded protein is CASSALILTGDSPLHF.

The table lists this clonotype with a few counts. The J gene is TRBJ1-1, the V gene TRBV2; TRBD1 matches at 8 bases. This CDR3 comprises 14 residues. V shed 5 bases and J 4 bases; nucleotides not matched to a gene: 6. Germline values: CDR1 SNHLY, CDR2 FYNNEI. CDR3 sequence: CASSTGGGITEAFF. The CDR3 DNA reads TGTGCCAGCAGTACAGGGGGGGGGATCACTGAAGCTTTCTTT.

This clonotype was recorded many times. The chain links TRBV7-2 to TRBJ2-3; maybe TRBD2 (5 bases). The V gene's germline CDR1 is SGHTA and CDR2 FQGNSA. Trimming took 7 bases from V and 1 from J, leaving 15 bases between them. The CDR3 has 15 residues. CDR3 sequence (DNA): TGTGCCAGCACCCTCGGGCTAGCCGGCACAGATACGCAGTATTTT. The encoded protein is CASTLGLAGTDTQYF.